The TCR beta chain under discussion was sequenced for a study of CD8 T cells in ankylosing spondylitis. Study-wide points: Enrichment of disease-linked clones was reportedly significant in matched ankylosing spondylitis synovial fluid. Those disease-linked clones were CD8+; they were also relatively rare in peripheral blood. Reactive arthritis synovial fluid and blood previously showed some of these motif variants. Ankylosing spondylitis blood seemed to carry a telltale TCR beta motif made of roughly 8 highly homologous variants.

This clonotype has only a few counts. Antigen specificity is unknown. In TCRdb, the 5' RACE reads were re-called with MiXCR into one record per CDR3 protein. The data show some 800,000 distinct CDR3 sequences, 10% to 15% seen once. The receptor comes from a male donor with ankylosing spondylitis. Sequencing input: blood, either unsorted or a sorted T cell fraction (not recorded which).

The CDR3 protein is CASSDAWGDDEQYF. The CDR3 coding sequence is TGTGCCAGCAGTGATGCCTGGGGGGACGACGAGCAGTACTTC. The chain uses TRBV6-1 and TRBJ2-7; the D gene is possibly TRBD2 (6 bases). Germline assignment: CDR1 MNHNS and CDR2 SASEGT. The CDR3 extends over 14 amino acids. Trimming cost V 3 bases and J 5 bases, with 14 bases left between them.